This record looks at one TCR beta chain sequence and its context. This specimen comes from a study of blood T cell repertoires in COVID-19. Study context: Some COVID-19 samples were acute and others convalescent; all came from the United States, Italy and Spain. Sources were T cells, B-cell-depleted T cells, or PBMCs; the material itself was cDNA or gDNA.

Residents of 24 US areas, aged about 18 to 89 years, made up the participants. V lost 2 bases and J lost 0, with 16 bases in between. Per germline, CDR1 SEHNR and CDR2 FQNEAQ (reference sequence). The CDR3 has 17 residues. In the authors' methods: Reference gene primer amplification gave estimated nucleated cell counts. Generated by immunoSEQ multiplex PCR, the TCRdb table keeps only in-frame clones and is missing some. V and J calls and clone size are copied from that table; D and trimming were computed from the DNA. The table records approximately 400,000 clones, just over 90% of them present only once.

Material: PBMCs or T cells enriched from blood (not recorded which). The rearrangement links TRBV7-9 to TRBJ1-2; D is uncertain. This receptor was taken from a middle-aged woman who had been exposed to COVID-19. The CDR3 nucleotides read TGTGCCAGCAGCTTAACTAGGCAGGTTAACTCTAACTATGGCTACACCTTC. It specifies CASSLTRQVNSNYGYTF.